This passage covers 7 T cell receptor beta chains from one sample sequenced in a study of T-cell memory formation after mild COVID-19. Via MiXCR, TCRdb re-called the 5' RACE reads, giving one row per CDR3 protein. The table has around 250,000 distinct CDR3 sequences, 16% seen once. Sequencing was done on a sample of PBMCs or a T cell subset sorted from them (not recorded which). All receptors come from a man aged 18 to 29 who had mild COVID-19 (a few samples of this study predate the infection). Cell type and time point are not known.

This clonotype has more than one count but fewer than ten. V usage is TRBV5-1 and J usage is TRBJ2-7, with TRBD1 identical over 8 bases. The CDR3 contains 15 residues. The V gene's germline CDR1 is SGHRS and CDR2 YFSETQ. The trim removed 4 bases at V and 2 bases at J, leaving 8 bases unmatched. CDR3 loop: CASSDEDRDPYEQYF. Written as DNA, the CDR3 is TGCGCCAGCAGCGATGAGGACAGGGACCCCTACGAGCAGTACTTC.

This clonotype was picked up a small number of times. V is TRBV5-1 and J is TRBJ1-4; D remains unclear. The ends were cut back, 2 bases at V and 8 bases at J, with 7 bases in the middle. The CDR3 sequence is 12 residues long. CDR1 SGHRS and CDR2 YFSETQ come from the germline V gene. CDR3 sequence: CASSFLLEKLFF. The CDR3 DNA follows: TGCGCCAGCAGCTTTCTTCTGGAAAAACTGTTTTTT.

This clonotype has more than one count but fewer than ten. The chain couples TRBV10-3 to TRBJ2-5; D is ambiguous. V lost 0 bases, J lost 5 bases, and 4 bases lay in between. Germline V gives CDR1 ENHRY, CDR2 SYGVKD. CDR3 length: 12 residues. The CDR3 sequence: CAISESAETQYF. The CDR3 region has the DNA TGTGCCATCAGTGAGTCGGCGGAGACCCAGTACTTC.

This chain joins TRBV30 and TRBJ1-1; tentatively, D is TRBD1 (5 bases). V was pared by 5 bases and J by 4 bases, with 11 bases between. From germline, CDR1 is GTSNPN and CDR2 SVGIG (reference sequence). This CDR3 comprises 12 residues. The CDR3 reads CAWARGRTEAFF. CDR3 coding DNA: TGTGCCTGGGCGAGGGGACGCACTGAAGCTTTCTTT.

This clonotype came up many times. One junction end disagrees with the germline gene, perhaps due to a read error. CDR3 DNA: TGTGCCAGCAGCTTAGAGGGTAGCACTGAAGCTTTCTTT. Its protein is CASSLEGSTEAFF. V and J are TRBV5-1 and TRBJ1-1; D is unclear. The CDR3 has 13 amino acids. Germline V lookup: CDR1 SGHRS, CDR2 YFSETQ.

The V and J genes are TRBV20-1 and TRBJ1-2, with a weak D call TRBD1 (6 bases). Germline lookup yields CDR1 DFQATT and CDR2 SNEGSKA (reference sequence). Trimming took 3 bases from V and 2 from J, leaving 13 bases between them. This CDR3 is built from 14 residues. CDR3 residues: CSASHPGANYGYTF. DNA of the CDR3: TGCAGTGCTAGCCATCCGGGGGCAAACTATGGCTACACCTTC.

This clonotype was counted a few times. V gene TRBV4-1 combines with J gene TRBJ1-5, with D possibly being TRBD1 (6 bases). Germline lookup yields CDR1 MGHRA and CDR2 YSYEKL. V lost 5 bases and J lost 0, with 11 bases in between. This CDR3 region has 15 residues. The CDR3 DNA reads TGCGCCAGCAGCTATCGACAGGATAGCAATCAGCCCCAGCATTTT. Protein sequence: CASSYRQDSNQPQHF.